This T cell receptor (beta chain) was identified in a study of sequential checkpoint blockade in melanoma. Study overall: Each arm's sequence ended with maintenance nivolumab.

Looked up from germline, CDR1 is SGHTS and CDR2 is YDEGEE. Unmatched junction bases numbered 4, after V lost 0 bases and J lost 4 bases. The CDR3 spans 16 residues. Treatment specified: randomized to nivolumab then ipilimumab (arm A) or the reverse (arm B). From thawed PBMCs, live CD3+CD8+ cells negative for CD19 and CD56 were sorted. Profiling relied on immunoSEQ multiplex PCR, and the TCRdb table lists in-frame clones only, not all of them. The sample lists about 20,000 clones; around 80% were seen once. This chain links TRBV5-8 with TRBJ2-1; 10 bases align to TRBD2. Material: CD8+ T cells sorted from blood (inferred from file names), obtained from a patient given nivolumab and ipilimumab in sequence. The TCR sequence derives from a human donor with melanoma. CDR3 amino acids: CASSLGAGGIYNEQFF. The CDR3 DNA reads TGTGCCAGCAGCTTGGGAGCGGGGGGGATATACAATGAGCAGTTCTTC.